This T cell receptor (beta chain) is drawn from a study of monozygotic twins with cystic fibrosis (dated by TCRdb to 2020 to 2023). Study-wide context: Barcoded libraries were prepared from three micrograms of fragmented DNA with roughly 16 PCR cycles. To gauge how much genetics shapes V and J gene usage, the researchers compared TCR beta repertoires both within and across 16 monozygotic twin pairs who have cystic fibrosis. The cohort included ten female and six male twin pairs, mostly children and adolescents, aged roughly 2.0 to 40 years with a median of about 9 years. Twins were ranked among 1,060 cohort participants for weight-for-height and FEVPerc (FEV1 disease centile) at the day of blood sampling. Data for three of the twin pairs had been reported previously in another context.

Following the manufacturer's instructions, the researchers used the immunoSEQ immune profiling system to amplify TCR beta CDR3 regions via multiplex PCR. An Illumina NextSeq system was used to carry out the sequencing. As for the original processing: The immunoSEQ Analyzer platform handled processing of the sequence data, and clonality was calculated by taking the square root of Simpson's index of productive rearrangements. Similarity in V and J usage was measured by Jensen-Shannon distance, and OLGA was used to compute CDR3 generation probabilities. Shared CDR3 sequences were searched against the immuneACCESS database (August 2020) and VDJdb (December 2020). In its TCRdb copy, this immuneACCESS table keeps in-frame sequences only and misses some clones. Where compared with another copy, unresolved V genes explain less than half of these, and the others have no known cause. That table supplies the V and J calls and clone size; D and trimming were determined from the DNA. The sample table contains some 20,000 clones; only one count was recorded for around nine tenths of them. The ten largest clonotypes hold around 1.2% of the sample.

Paper-wide results and their limitations: V gene usage was most similar to the co-twin for 13 of 16 pairs, and J usage for 8 of 16 pairs, suggesting genetic constraints. The cohort was small, and the number of shared CDR3s showed no association with age, concordance or disease severity. Simpson clonality was found to be generally low (median approximately 0.0096), suggesting a naive-dominated repertoire, although higher clonality was observed in the most severely affected patients. Sharing of nucleotide-identical clonotypes was significantly greater within monozygotic CF twin pairs than between unrelated CF individuals (P = 0.000026, Mann-Whitney).

As concerns this clone: What antigen it recognizes has not been identified. No per-base quality is available; no much larger clone lies one base away.

Including the terminal cysteine and phenylalanine, the CDR3 comprises 11 residues. Just CDR3 DNA is preserved here, 33 bases in frame from base 1. The germline V gene (reference sequence) gives CDR1 as DFQATT and CDR2 as SNEGSKA. V loses 5 bases, J loses 4 bases, and the germline ends lie 8 bases apart. The twin pairs came from the European Cystic Fibrosis Twin and Sibling Study Cohort, a cohort that recruited patients from 150 to 200 CF clinics across 14 European countries. Zygosity and CFTR genotype were confirmed in-house, and zygosity was tested by multiplex PCR of nine short tandem repeat loci. Each twin gave a peripheral blood sample, and clinical parameters were documented on that same day of blood sampling. Genomic DNA was isolated from peripheral blood cells with phenol/chloroform and kept in TE buffer at 4 degrees C.

The sequence was collected from a woman aged 30 to 39 with cystic fibrosis. Recombination joined TRBV20-1 with TRBJ1-1; the D segment cannot be called with confidence. The specimen sequenced was blood. The nucleotides read TGCAGTGCTGCCGACACCACTGAAGCTTTCTTT. This encodes CSAADTTEAFF.